This T cell receptor beta chain came from a study of identical twins. General study findings and limits: Less excess twin sharing appeared in beta out-of-frame sequences.

TCRdb re-called the 5' RACE reads with MiXCR, one entry per CDR3 protein. The profile shows approximately 1.8 million distinct CDR3 sequences, about 32% of them singletons. With respect to this clonotype: Its antigen is as yet unknown.

V was pared by 4 bases and J by 1 base, with 11 bases of the junction left unmatched. Germline CDR1 and CDR2: DFQATT and SNEGSKA (reference sequence). This CDR3 contains 17 residues. This receptor was taken from a newborn girl in good health. V gene TRBV20-1 combines with J gene TRBJ2-7, with 12 positions matching TRBD2. Sequencing was carried out using cord blood. CDR3 DNA sequence: TGCAGTGCTAAGCCGTATCGGACTAGCGGGGTTTCCTACGAGCAGTACTTC. It specifies CSAKPYRTSGVSYEQYF.